This TCR beta chain is from a study of cytomegalovirus exposure and HLA in healthy donors. With 60 Vbeta and 13 Jbeta primers, the PCR was carried out. Using immunoSEQ multiplex PCR, the repertoire was profiled, and TCRdb retains in-frame clones only, with some absent. The data show more than 90,000 clones, 82% seen once. Whole-study results and caveats: Associated with cytomegalovirus, according to the listing, were 150 to 200 TCR beta chains.

Germline-derived CDR1 and CDR2 are SQVTM and ANQGSEA. The V end was cut by 2 bases, the J end by 5 bases, with 12 bases between. The CDR3 spans 13 residues. Comments on this clone: The antigen is unknown.

Sequencing was carried out using PBMCs. V usage is TRBV29-1 and J usage is TRBJ2-5; D may be TRBD1 (6 bases). The origin of this receptor is a man aged 50-60 years in good health and CMV-seronegative. The CDR3 DNA follows: TGCAGCGTTGAATCCTCTAGGGGGGAGACCCAGTACTTC. It encodes CSVESSRGETQYF.